The 15 T cell receptor beta chains below were found in one sample sequenced in a study of T cell responses to AZD1222 COVID-19 vaccine. Assay used: immunoSEQ multiplex PCR; TCRdb lists only in-frame clones, some missing. The sample records about 120,000 clones, 85% to 95% being singletons. Here the sequenced sample was peripheral blood, taken on day 0 of AZD1222 vaccination. These receptors were collected from an adult in good health.

The chain combines TRBV28 with TRBJ1-2, with 9 bases fitting TRBD1. J gave up 3 bases and V 6 bases, and 2 bases lay outside the gene matches. The germline V gene encodes CDR1 MDHEN and CDR2 SYDVKM. The length of the CDR3 is 13 residues. Written as DNA, the CDR3 is TGTGCCAGCAGACAGGGGGCTTACTATGGCTACACCTTC. It specifies CASRQGAYYGYTF.

J is TRBJ2-1 and V is TRBV29-1, with TRBD2 identical over 8 bases. From germline, CDR1 is SQVTM and CDR2 ANQGSEA. V dropped 6 bases and J dropped 8; count of bases not matched to a gene: 9. This CDR3 contains 13 residues. CDR3: CSVDPGLEYEQFF. CDR3 coding DNA: TGCAGCGTCGATCCGGGACTAGAATATGAGCAGTTCTTC.

The chain is built from TRBV5-1 and TRBJ2-1; TRBD1 agrees at 8 bases. The CDR3 runs to 15 residues. Trimming at V came to 5 bases and at J to 2 bases, leaving 6 bases not matched to a gene. Germline assignment: CDR1 SGHRS and CDR2 YFSETQ. This chain's CDR3 is CASSGGTGTYNEQFF. CDR3 nucleotide sequence: TGCGCCAGCAGTGGCGGGACAGGAACCTACAATGAGCAGTTCTTC.

The V and J genes are TRBV29-1 and TRBJ2-3, with 8 bases lining up with TRBD1. The CDR3 consists of 16 residues. J was trimmed by 2 bases and V by 2 bases; bases with no gene match: 9. CDR1 and CDR2 (germline): SQVTM, ANQGSEA. CDR3 in DNA: TGCAGCGTTGAAACATACCAGGGGGCTAACACAGATACGCAGTATTTT. It encodes CSVETYQGANTDTQYF.

V usage is TRBV5-1 and J usage is TRBJ2-7; TRBD2 agrees at 7 bases. Germline V CDR1 and CDR2: SGHRS, YFSETQ. J lost 9 bases, V lost 0 bases, and 9 bases had no gene match. This CDR3 is 14 amino acids long. CDR3 loop: CASSLEAREGSQYF. In nucleotides, the CDR3 is TGCGCCAGCAGCTTGGAAGCCAGGGAGGGATCGCAGTACTTC.

The rearrangement uses TRBV6-1 and TRBJ2-7; a possible D gene is TRBD1 (7 bases). Germline V gives CDR1 MNHNS, CDR2 SASEGT. The V gene lost 3 bases and the J gene lost 2 bases, with 11 bases spanning the gap. This CDR3 is 14 amino acids long. CDR3 coding DNA: TGTGCCAGCAGTGAGGGGGGACAGACCTACGAGCAGTACTTC. The encoded protein is CASSEGGQTYEQYF.

This chain connects TRBV5-1 to TRBJ1-6; D is possibly TRBD1 (6 bases). The CDR3 sequence is 13 residues long. Germline values: CDR1 SGHRS, CDR2 YFSETQ. Trimming removed 5 bases from V and 10 bases from J, with 13 bases in between. CDR3 DNA: TGCGCCAGCAGTGCAGGGGTAGGGTCACCCCTCCACTTT. Residues: CASSAGVGSPLHF.

This sequence joins TRBV28 and TRBJ1-6, with 10 bases matching TRBD1. Germline assignment: CDR1 MDHEN and CDR2 SYDVKM. CDR3 length: 14 amino acids. Trimming took 7 bases from V and 5 from J; bases not matched to a gene: 2. CDR3 sequence reads: CASIDRGHNSPLHF. For the CDR3, the DNA is TGTGCCAGCATCGACAGGGGGCATAATTCACCCCTCCACTTT.

The chain has TRBV28 and TRBJ1-5; TRBD1 matches at 7 bases. The V and J ends lost 2 bases and 0 bases, in that order; junction bases with no gene match: 4. The CDR3 consists of 16 residues. Germline-derived CDR1 and CDR2 are MDHEN and SYDVKM. This CDR3 reads CASSLAGGGSNQPQHF. The CDR3 DNA reads TGTGCCAGCAGTTTAGCAGGGGGTGGTAGCAATCAGCCCCAGCATTTT. The whole variable domain, filled in from reference TRBV28 and TRBJ1-5, reads DVKVTQSSRYLVKRTGEKVFLECVQDMDHENMFWYRQDPGLGLRLIYFSYDVKMKEKGDIPEGYSVSREKKERFSLILESASTNQTSMYLCASSLAGGGSNQPQHFGDGTRLSIL.

V usage is TRBV2 and J usage is TRBJ2-1; TRBD2 matches at 12 bases. Trimming cost V 2 bases and J 4 bases; bases outside gene matches: 9. There are 18 residues in the CDR3. Germline CDR1 is SNHLY and CDR2 is FYNNEI. For the CDR3, the DNA is TGTGCCAGCAGTGAAAGGCTAGCGGGAGGGCCAGTTTACAATGAGCAGTTCTTC. This translates into CASSERLAGGPVYNEQFF.

This chain connects TRBV5-1 to TRBJ2-7; D is ambiguous. The CDR3 runs 13 residues. V was pared by 3 bases and J by 2 bases, with 9 bases between. In germline, CDR1 is SGHRS, CDR2 YFSETQ. The CDR3 here is CASSSQVTYEQYF. As DNA, the CDR3 is TGCGCCAGCAGCTCCCAGGTGACCTACGAGCAGTACTTC. The full variable domain, rest sourced from reference TRBV5-1 and TRBJ2-7, is KAGVTQTPRYLIKTRGQQVTLSCSPISGHRSVSWYQQTPGQGLQFLFEYFSETQRNKGNFPGRFSGRQFSNSRSEMNVSTLELGDSALYLCASSSQVTYEQYFGPGTRLTVT.

The chain uses TRBV3-1 (or the pseudogene TRBV3-2) and TRBJ1-4; TRBD1 matches 9 bases. The CDR3 runs to 16 residues. Germline CDR1 and CDR2: LGHDT and YNNKEL (reference sequence). V lost 4 bases, J lost 5 bases, and 8 bases stayed unmatched. As DNA, the CDR3 is TGTGCCAGCAGCCTACTCACAGGGGGCTCGAATGAAAAACTGTTTTTT. Its translation is CASSLLTGGSNEKLFF.

About this clone itself: An end of the junction does not agree with germline; a read error may underlie this. The chain uses TRBV28 and TRBJ1-5, with D maybe TRBD1 (6 bases). This CDR3 is 11 amino acids long. Germline CDR1 is MDHEN and CDR2 is SYDVKM. The CDR3 spells CASSRDRRTNF. For the CDR3, the DNA is TGTGCCAGCAGCCGCGACAGGAGGACGAATTTT.

This clone came up once. The CDR3 protein is CASSHLRRKANYGYTF. The CDR3 coding sequence is TGCGCCAGCAGTCACTTACGGCGCAAAGCTAACTATGGCTACACCTTC. V is TRBV23-1 and J is TRBJ1-2; D is undetermined. TRBV23-1 carries the ORF label, with uncertain function. Trimming shortened V by 3 bases and J by 0 bases, and 14 bases separated the two germline ends. The CDR3 contains 16 residues.

This sequence joins TRBV15 and TRBJ2-3; D call uncertain. The V gene lost 4 bases and the J gene lost 6 bases, with 8 bases spanning the gap. The CDR3 covers 12 residues. Germline lookup yields CDR1 LNHNV and CDR2 YYDKDF (reference sequence). CDR3 residues: CATSMSGDTQYF. DNA for the CDR3: TGTGCCACCAGCATGTCCGGGGATACGCAGTATTTT.